Shown below are 13 T cell receptor beta chains from a single sample sequenced in a study of blood T cell repertoires in COVID-19. This table comes from immunoSEQ multiplex PCR, and its TCRdb copy is limited to in-frame clones, with some not included. The table lists about 93,000 clones, roughly nine tenths of them singletons. The material sequenced was peripheral blood. The source of these receptors is a man in his fifties with acute or convalescent COVID-19.

V gene TRBV4-3 combines with J gene TRBJ1-6; D is possibly TRBD1 (6 bases). V was cut by 0 bases and J by 1 base, with 10 bases left in between. CDR3 size: 17 residues. The germline V gene encodes CDR1 LGHNA and CDR2 YSLEER. CDR3 region: CASSQEAQGSYNSPLHF. The CDR3 DNA reads TGCGCCAGCAGCCAAGAGGCACAGGGATCCTATAATTCACCCCTCCACTTT.

The chain couples TRBV2 to TRBJ1-4, with D perhaps matching TRBD1 (5 bases). Germline lookup yields CDR1 SNHLY and CDR2 FYNNEI. Trimming removed 5 bases at V and 7 bases at J, with 20 bases between. This CDR3 has 16 amino acids. The CDR3 is CASSYSGWGGSEKLFF. The CDR3, as DNA: TGTGCCAGCAGTTATAGTGGATGGGGGGGGAGTGAAAAACTGTTTTTT.

The V call is TRBV12-3 or TRBV12-4, the J call TRBJ1-2; D call uncertain. This CDR3 contains 13 residues. V was clipped by 6 bases and J by 0 bases, with 8 bases between them. CDR3: CASRPSSNYGYTF. CDR3 bases: TGTGCCAGCAGGCCGAGTTCTAACTATGGCTACACCTTC.

The CDR3 DNA sequence: TGTGCCAGTAGCTACCGGGACAGGGTCAACACTGAAGCTTTCTTT. This encodes CASSYRDRVNTEAFF. This chain links TRBV19 with TRBJ1-1, with 9 bases matching TRBD1. The CDR3 length is 15 residues. The germline V gene encodes CDR1 LNHDA and CDR2 SQIVND (reference sequence). Trimming cost V 6 bases and J 2 bases; bases outside gene matches: 7. Drawing the rest from reference TRBV19 and TRBJ1-1, the complete variable domain is DGGITQSPKYLFRKEGQNVTLSCEQNLNHDAMYWYRQDPGQGLRLIYYSQIVNDFQKGDIAEGYSVSREKKESFPLTVTSAQKNPTAFYLCASSYRDRVNTEAFFGQGTRLTVV.

The chain carries TRBV7-9 and TRBJ2-1; 7 bases fit TRBD1. Losses at the gene ends were 3 bases for V and 9 bases for J; bases not matched to a gene: 2. Looked up from germline, CDR1 is SEHNR and CDR2 is FQNEAQ (reference sequence). The CDR3 has 12 residues. The CDR3 nucleotides are TGTGCCAGCAGCTTGGGACAGCTTGAGCAGTTCTTC. Residues: CASSLGQLEQFF.

This chain links TRBV4-3 with TRBJ2-1; the match to TRBD2 covers 7 bases. Per germline, CDR1 LGHNA and CDR2 YSLEER. The CDR3 has 14 residues. After removal of 5 bases from V and 10 bases from J, the junction contained 11 bases not matched to a gene. The CDR3 loop reads CASSGLLASEEQFF. The CDR3 nucleotides read TGCGCCAGCAGCGGATTACTAGCGTCAGAGGAGCAGTTCTTC.

The chain couples TRBV6-5 to TRBJ2-6; D unresolved. Looked up from germline, CDR1 is MNHEY and CDR2 is SVGAGI. Deletions cut 7 bases from V and 2 bases from J, with 12 bases between. This CDR3 comprises 15 residues. CDR3 DNA: TGTGCCAGCATGACCGTCAGGACTGGGGCCAACGTCCTGACTTTC. Translating it yields CASMTVRTGANVLTF.

The J gene is TRBJ2-1, the V gene TRBV11-2; tentatively, D is TRBD1 (6 bases). V gave up 2 bases and J gave up 2 bases, with 16 bases separating them. The CDR3 has 17 residues. Germline V gene lookup returns CDR1 SGHAT and CDR2 FQNNGV. CDR3 loop: CASSLSGAAGTYNEQFF. The CDR3, as DNA: TGTGCCAGCAGCTTATCAGGGGCGGCAGGGACCTACAATGAGCAGTTCTTC.

The chain couples TRBV27 to TRBJ2-1, with a possible D match to TRBD2 (6 bases). Per the germline V gene, CDR1 is MNHEY and CDR2 is SMNVEV (reference sequence). Trimming took off 5 bases at V and 4 bases at J, with 12 bases between the two ends. CDR3 length: 14 amino acids. The DNA of the CDR3 is TGTGCCAGCAGTGGGGACTCCTATTACAATGAGCAGTTCTTC. Its translation: CASSGDSYYNEQFF.

The chain couples TRBV18 to TRBJ2-2; 8 bases are shared with TRBD1. CDR1 is KGHSH and CDR2 is LQKENI in the germline V gene. V lost 8 bases and J lost 7; bases outside the gene matches: 6. There are 13 residues in the CDR3. The CDR3 DNA follows: TGTGCCAGCACAGGGGGACAGATCGGGGAGCTGTTTTTT. Its protein product is CASTGGQIGELFF.

The rearrangement links TRBV29-1 to TRBJ2-7, with D tentatively TRBD1 (5 bases). This CDR3 spans 17 amino acids. CDR1 is SQVTM, CDR2 ANQGSEA, per germline. The V and J ends lost 6 bases and 0 bases respectively, with 24 bases between them. As DNA, the CDR3 is TGCAGCGTCCCCAGGGCCCCCTTGGCACGGTTCTCCTACGAGCAGTACTTC. This codes for CSVPRAPLARFSYEQYF.

V is TRBV19 and J is TRBJ1-1, with D unclear. This CDR3 has 12 amino acids. Trimming pared 3 bases from V and 8 bases from J, leaving 10 bases between. CDR1 LNHDA and CDR2 SQIVND come from the germline V gene (reference sequence). The CDR3 reads CASSIPPSEAFF. The DNA for the CDR3 is TGTGCCAGTAGTATTCCTCCTTCCGAAGCTTTCTTT.

CDR3 residues: CASSQAGDINYGYTF. In DNA, the CDR3 is TGTGCCAGCAGCCAAGCTGGGGACATAAACTATGGCTACACCTTC. V gene TRBV3-1 (or the pseudogene TRBV3-2) combines with J gene TRBJ1-2; maybe TRBD1 (6 bases). The CDR3 length is 15 residues. Germline CDR1 is LGHDT and CDR2 is YNNKEL (reference sequence). Trimming cost V 1 base and J 2 bases, with 11 bases left between them.